This T cell receptor beta chain was obtained from a study of CD8 T cells in Susac syndrome. An amount of RNA that ranged from about 0.45 to 1 ug was reverse transcribed with random hexamers. A multiplex approach, immunoSEQ multiplex PCR, amplified TCR beta CDR3 across 54 Vbeta and 13 Jbeta. TCRdb itself ran the immunoSEQ multiplex PCR reads through MiXCR, one entry per CDR3 protein. The sample carries some 260,000 distinct CDR3 sequences, approximately 81% recorded once. Stable or active relapsing-remitting multiple sclerosis, untreated and meeting revised McDonald criteria, defined the controls. TEMRA cells were enriched by FACS, while CD8+ and CD4+ T cells were obtained through a negative isolation that was performed magnetically. Sequencing was done on a sample of CD8+ T cells from PBMCs. The TCR originated in a human donor with multiple sclerosis.

The CDR3 is CASIKRGTSYNEQFF. CDR3 in DNA: TGTGCCAGTATCAAGCGGGGGACCTCCTACAATGAGCAGTTCTTC. This sequence joins TRBV19 and TRBJ2-1; 8 nucleotides match TRBD2. Trimming removed 7 bases from V and 0 bases from J; junction bases left unmatched: 5. Germline V gene data show CDR1 as LNHDA and CDR2 as SQIVND (reference sequence). CDR3 size: 15 residues.